This T cell receptor beta chain appears in the sequencing data of a study of control samples from healthy donors and cancer patients. The germline gives CDR1 KGHSH, CDR2 LQKENI. This CDR3 spans 16 amino acids. V lost 1 base and J 1 base, leaving 13 bases between the germline ends. Measured with immunoSEQ multiplex PCR; TCRdb has only the in-frame clones, and not every one. The repertoire has 150,000 or so clones, 80% to 95% of them found once; the top ten carry roughly 6.2%. This sequence joins TRBV18 and TRBJ2-5; D is perhaps TRBD1 or TRBD2 (6 bases each). This receptor was taken from a man aged 18 to 30 in good health. The sequenced sample was blood. In DNA, the CDR3 is TGTGCCAGCTCACCACTAATAGGGGGACTCCAAGAGACCCAGTACTTC. Amino acid sequence: CASSPLIGGLQETQYF.